The subject of this entry is one TCR beta chain. This record comes from a study of T cell responses to AZD1222 COVID-19 vaccine. In germline, CDR1 is DFQATT, CDR2 SNEGSKA (reference sequence). V was pared by 6 bases and J by 3 bases, with 9 bases between. The CDR3 runs 11 residues. The table came from immunoSEQ multiplex PCR; TCRdb's copy has only in-frame clones and leaves some out. The profile covers roughly 110,000 clones, with less than 95% appearing a single time and around 8% taken by the ten largest. Sequenced material: peripheral blood, taken 28 days after the second AZD1222 dose. The receptor's source is an adult who received the AZD1222 COVID-19 vaccine. The chain joins TRBV20-1 to TRBJ2-7; no definite D call. The CDR3 loop reads CSAPNNYEQYF. The CDR3 DNA reads as TGCAGTGCACCAAATAACTACGAGCAGTACTTC.